The 26 T cell receptor beta chains below all came from one sample that was sequenced in a study of post-analysis software for immune sequencing data. Their target antigens are unknown. Incorporated into the TCR beta cDNA libraries were unique molecular identifiers, which served to reduce PCR and sequencing biases. TCRdb processed the PCR reads anew with MiXCR; each CDR3 protein has one entry. The sample contains around 710,000 distinct CDR3 sequences, just over 45% of which appear only once. Study-wide results and caveats: Five TRBV segments, including TRBV5-6, TRBV5-1 and TRBV20-1, were more frequent in patients than controls.

Sequencing was done on a sample of blood. Source of these receptors: a girl aged 10 to 17 with multiple sclerosis.

The chain uses TRBV28 and TRBJ2-4, with TRBD2 matching 8 bases. V shed 3 bases and J 8 bases; nucleotides not matched to a gene: 12. Looked up from germline, CDR1 is MDHEN and CDR2 is SYDVKM. CDR3 size: 16 residues. The CDR3: CASSFSPGGPQDIQYF. The CDR3 DNA reads as TGTGCCAGCAGTTTCAGCCCGGGAGGGCCTCAGGACATTCAGTACTTC.

The rearrangement joins TRBV7-6 to TRBJ1-1; 9 bases agree with TRBD1. V was pared by 3 bases and J by 4 bases, with 9 bases of the junction left unmatched. The CDR3 runs to 16 residues. CDR1 and CDR2 from the germline V gene are SGHVS and FNYEAQ. The CDR3 spells CASSFQPGTGSTEAFF. DNA of the CDR3: TGTGCCAGCAGCTTTCAACCCGGGACAGGGAGCACTGAAGCTTTCTTT.

This chain connects TRBV29-1 to TRBJ1-1; a weak D match, TRBD1 (5 bases). This CDR3 has 14 amino acids. Trimming left V 6 bases short and J 5 bases short, with 19 bases between. The germline CDR1 and CDR2 sequences are SQVTM and ANQGSEA. CDR3 amino acids: CSVGMLGPGTEAFF. In DNA, the CDR3 is TGCAGCGTCGGTATGTTGGGGCCGGGAACTGAAGCTTTCTTT.

Only a few counts were recorded for this clonotype. The J gene is TRBJ2-7, the V gene TRBV5-1; 11 bases match TRBD2. CDR3 size: 21 residues. Germline V CDR1 and CDR2: SGHRS, YFSETQ. V was pared by 4 bases and J by 0 bases, with 21 bases of the junction left unmatched. In DNA, the CDR3 is TGCGCCAGCAGCCTTCCCGCCGGATCGACTAGCGGGACCGGATACTCCTACGAGCAGTACTTC. This encodes CASSLPAGSTSGTGYSYEQYF.

The chain has TRBV12-3 or TRBV12-4 and TRBJ2-6; 8 bases line up with TRBD1. V dropped 5 bases and J dropped 0; count of bases not matched to a gene: 6. The CDR3 contains 17 residues. The CDR3 sequence: CASSQQGEVSGANVLTF. In DNA form, the CDR3 reads TGTGCCAGCAGTCAACAGGGGGAAGTCTCTGGGGCCAACGTCCTGACTTTC.

This clonotype came up a few times. The gene calls are TRBV28 and TRBJ2-5; 10 nucleotides match TRBD2. The CDR3 sequence is 16 residues long. Trimming removed 4 bases from V and 6 bases from J; junction bases left unmatched: 11. Per the germline V gene, CDR1 is MDHEN and CDR2 is SYDVKM. This CDR3 is CASSSGPSGRRKTQYF. The CDR3 region has the DNA TGTGCCAGCAGTTCAGGGCCTAGCGGGAGAAGGAAGACCCAGTACTTC.

This clonotype occurred a few times. The chain carries TRBV27 and TRBJ1-1; maybe TRBD1 (5 bases). Germline V lookup: CDR1 MNHEY, CDR2 SMNVEV (reference sequence). CDR3 length equals 12 residues. V shed 9 bases and J shed 3 bases, with 11 bases lying between them. The CDR3 DNA reads TGTGCCAGTACCCCGGGGGACACTGAAGCTTTCTTT. Translated, it gives CASTPGDTEAFF.

The chain uses TRBV13 and TRBJ2-5, with D possibly called TRBD1 or TRBD2 (6 bases each). V was trimmed by 0 bases and J by 5 bases, leaving 13 bases between them. Per germline, CDR1 PRHDT and CDR2 FYEKMQ (reference sequence). The CDR3 contains 15 residues. CDR3 DNA sequence: TGTGCCAGCAGCTTAGGCGGGGGCTCCCCGGAGACCCAGTACTTC. It translates to CASSLGGGSPETQYF.

This clonotype was observed a handful of times. The genes are TRBV4-1 and TRBJ2-1; TRBD2 matches 9 bases. CDR1 MGHRA and CDR2 YSYEKL come from the germline V gene. The CDR3 runs 15 residues. The J segment lost 5 bases and the V segment lost 3 bases, leaving 5 bases of the junction unmatched. The DNA for the CDR3 is TGCGCCAGCAGCCACCTTAGCGGGAGTAACAATGAGCAGTTCTTC. It translates to CASSHLSGSNNEQFF.

This chain joins TRBV3-1 and TRBJ2-5; 14 bases agree with TRBD2. The CDR3 contains 18 residues. After removal of 0 bases from V and 5 bases from J, the junction contained 8 bases not matched to a gene. In germline, CDR1 is LGHDT, CDR2 YNNKEL (reference sequence). CDR3 protein: CASSQEIATSGRVETQYF. CDR3 coding DNA: TGTGCCAGCAGCCAAGAGATTGCGACTAGCGGGAGGGTGGAGACCCAGTACTTC.

There are a few counts of this clonotype. The chain has TRBV28 and TRBJ2-7; 11 bases map to TRBD2. CDR3 length equals 14 residues. J gave up 0 bases and V 8 bases, and 3 bases lay outside the gene matches. The germline V gene encodes CDR1 MDHEN and CDR2 SYDVKM. CDR3 protein: CASGTSGSSYEQYF. CDR3 nucleotide sequence: TGTGCCAGCGGAACTAGCGGGAGCTCCTACGAGCAGTACTTC.

This clonotype was counted a few times. The J gene is TRBJ2-7, the V gene TRBV12-3 or TRBV12-4; 10 bases match TRBD2. The J call may be in error: the DNA end matches TRBJ2-5 better. The CDR3 runs to 17 residues. CDR3 in amino acids: CASRVLAGSQDGETQYF. In DNA, the CDR3 is TGTGCCAGCAGAGTACTAGCGGGGTCTCAGGATGGGGAGACCCAGTACTTC.

This clonotype came up a few times. The chain employs TRBV6-5 and TRBJ2-1; the D gene is possibly TRBD1 (6 bases). Germline V CDR1 and CDR2: MNHEY, SVGAGI. Deletions cut 5 bases from V and 0 bases from J, with 14 bases between. This CDR3 has 16 residues. Here the CDR3 reads CASSPDSMSSYNEQFF. CDR3 DNA sequence: TGTGCCAGCAGTCCGGACAGTATGAGCTCCTACAATGAGCAGTTCTTC.

This clonotype was detected only once. The junction does not match germline at one end; this may be a read error. The V and J genes are TRBV5-1 and TRBJ2-1; D ambiguous. The CDR3 totals 12 residues. CDR1 and CDR2 (germline): SGHRS, YFSETQ. CDR3: CVSSLVRNEQFF. The CDR3 nucleotides are TGCGTCAGCAGCTTGGTGCGGAATGAGCAGTTCTTC. Drawing the rest from reference TRBV5-1 and TRBJ2-1, the complete variable domain is KAGVTQTPRYLIKTRGQQVTLSCSPISGHRSVSWYQQTPGQGLQFLFEYFSETQRNKGNFPGRFSGRQFSNSRSEMNVSTLELGDSALYLCVSSLVRNEQFFGPGTRLTVL.

The rearrangement links TRBV27 to TRBJ2-7; D may be TRBD1 or TRBD2 (5 bases each). Germline lookup yields CDR1 MNHEY and CDR2 SMNVEV (reference sequence). Trimming removed 2 bases from V and 0 bases from J, with 11 bases in between. The CDR3 is 15 residues long. CDR3 loop: CASSLVRDGSYEQYF. Here the CDR3 DNA reads TGTGCCAGCAGTTTAGTCAGGGACGGCTCCTACGAGCAGTACTTC.

The rearrangement links TRBV4-3 to TRBJ2-3, with 10 bases lining up with TRBD1. CDR3 size: 16 residues. Germline trimming cut 0 bases from V and 4 bases from J; bases unmatched to any gene: 4. Germline V gives CDR1 LGHNA, CDR2 YSLEER. The CDR3 DNA follows: TGCGCCAGCAGCCAAGATGGACAGGGGGTGGCAGATACGCAGTATTTT. It is translated as CASSQDGQGVADTQYF.

This clonotype was observed a few times. The chain is built from TRBV10-3 and TRBJ2-5; 11 positions agree with TRBD2. This CDR3 is built from 15 residues. CDR1 is ENHRY, CDR2 SYGVKD, per germline. Losses at the gene ends were 6 bases for V and 2 bases for J; bases not matched to a gene: 5. Here the CDR3 reads CAISGGTSGQETQYF. The CDR3 nucleotides read TGTGCCATCAGCGGCGGGACTAGCGGTCAAGAGACCCAGTACTTC.

Here the CDR3 DNA reads TGTGCCAGCAGTCCCGGGACCTTCGGCGAGGGCTACACCTTC. Encoded protein: CASSPGTFGEGYTF. V gene TRBV6-5 combines with J gene TRBJ1-2, with a weak D call TRBD1 (5 bases). Germline-derived CDR1 and CDR2 are MNHEY and SVGAGI. V was trimmed by 5 bases and J by 8 bases, leaving 18 bases between them. The CDR3 covers 14 residues.

This clonotype turned up a few times. The J gene is TRBJ1-2, the V gene TRBV6-1; 9 bases fit TRBD1. CDR1 MNHNS and CDR2 SASEGT come from the germline V gene. The CDR3 covers 15 residues. J gave up 7 bases and V 2 bases, and 8 bases lay outside the gene matches. The chain's CDR3 is CASSELGTGLGGYTF. DNA for the CDR3: TGTGCCAGCAGTGAACTTGGGACAGGGCTGGGTGGCTACACCTTC.

On this clonotype itself: One junction end disagrees with the germline gene, perhaps due to a read error. This chain uses TRBV7-9 with TRBJ1-4; 10 bases match TRBD1. Germline CDR1 and CDR2: SEHNR and FQNEAQ (reference sequence). This CDR3 comprises 16 residues. This chain's CDR3 is CASSSLRQGAKEKLFF. CDR3 in DNA: TGTGCCAGCAGCTCTCTGCGACAGGGGGCTAAAGAAAAACTGTTTTTT.

The chain employs TRBV6-1 and TRBJ1-4; D unclear. CDR3 size: 15 residues. The V and J ends lost 2 bases and 8 bases respectively, with 15 bases between them. Germline CDR1 reads MNHNS; CDR2 reads SASEGT. Written as DNA, the CDR3 is TGTGCCAGCAGTGAATTGGAATCATTGCGGGAAAAACTGTTTTTT. Its translation is CASSELESLREKLFF.

V and J are TRBV20-1 and TRBJ2-3; TRBD1 is a possible D gene (6 bases). Per germline, CDR1 DFQATT and CDR2 SNEGSKA (reference sequence). The CDR3 sequence is 14 residues long. V lost 6 bases to trimming and J lost 5 bases, with 18 bases between them. The CDR3 DNA reads TGCAGTGCCGTCGAAGGGATGGGACAAGATACGCAGTATTTT. Protein sequence: CSAVEGMGQDTQYF.

This clonotype was seen a few times. The V call is TRBV7-9, the J call TRBJ2-7; no reliable D call. The CDR3 extends over 12 amino acids. Germline-derived CDR1 and CDR2 are SEHNR and FQNEAQ (reference sequence). V dropped 5 bases and J dropped 6 bases, with 11 bases sitting between them. The CDR3 nucleotides are TGTGCCAGCAGCACCTCACTCGGCGAGCAGTACTTC. Protein sequence: CASSTSLGEQYF.

The chain has TRBV2 and TRBJ1-1, with a weak D call TRBD1 (5 bases). Trimming took 6 bases from V and 2 from J, leaving 10 bases between them. The CDR3 extends over 13 amino acids. Germline CDR1 reads SNHLY; CDR2 reads FYNNEI. In DNA, the CDR3 is TGTGCCAGCAGACCGGGACGAAACACTGAAGCTTTCTTT. Translating it yields CASRPGRNTEAFF.

V usage is TRBV4-2 and J usage is TRBJ2-3; tentative D call: TRBD1 (6 bases). Germline-derived CDR1 and CDR2 are LGHNA and YNFKEQ. CDR3 length equals 17 residues. V lost 1 base and J lost 1, with 15 bases in between. CDR3 amino acids: CASSQAAVGAGTDTQYF. In DNA form, the CDR3 reads TGTGCCAGCAGCCAAGCCGCGGTGGGGGCTGGCACAGATACGCAGTATTTT.

This clonotype was counted between two and nine times. The rearrangement links TRBV10-3 to TRBJ2-1, with 11 nucleotides matching TRBD2. This CDR3 region has 14 residues. V lost 7 bases and J lost 7; bases outside the gene matches: 6. Germline V gene data show CDR1 as ENHRY and CDR2 as SYGVKD. CDR3 sequence (DNA): TGTGCCATCAAACTAGCGGGAGATTCGAATGAGCAGTTCTTC. Translated, it gives CAIKLAGDSNEQFF.